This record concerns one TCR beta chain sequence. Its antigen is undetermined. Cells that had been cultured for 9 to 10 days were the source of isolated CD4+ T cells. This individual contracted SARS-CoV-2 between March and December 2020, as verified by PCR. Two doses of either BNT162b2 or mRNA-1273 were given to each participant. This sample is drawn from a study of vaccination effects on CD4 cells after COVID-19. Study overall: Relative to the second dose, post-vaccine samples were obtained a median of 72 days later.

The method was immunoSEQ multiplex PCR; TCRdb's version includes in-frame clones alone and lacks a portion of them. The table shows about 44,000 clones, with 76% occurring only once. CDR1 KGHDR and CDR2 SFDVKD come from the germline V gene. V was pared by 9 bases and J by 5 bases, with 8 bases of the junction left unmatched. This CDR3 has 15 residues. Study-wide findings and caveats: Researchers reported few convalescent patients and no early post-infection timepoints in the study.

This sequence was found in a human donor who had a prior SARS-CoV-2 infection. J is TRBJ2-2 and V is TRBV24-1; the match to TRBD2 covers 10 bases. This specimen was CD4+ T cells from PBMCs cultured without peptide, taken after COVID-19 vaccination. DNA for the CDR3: TGTGCCACCGAAATAGCGGGAGGAGGAACCGGGGAGCTGTTTTTT. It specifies CATEIAGGGTGELFF.